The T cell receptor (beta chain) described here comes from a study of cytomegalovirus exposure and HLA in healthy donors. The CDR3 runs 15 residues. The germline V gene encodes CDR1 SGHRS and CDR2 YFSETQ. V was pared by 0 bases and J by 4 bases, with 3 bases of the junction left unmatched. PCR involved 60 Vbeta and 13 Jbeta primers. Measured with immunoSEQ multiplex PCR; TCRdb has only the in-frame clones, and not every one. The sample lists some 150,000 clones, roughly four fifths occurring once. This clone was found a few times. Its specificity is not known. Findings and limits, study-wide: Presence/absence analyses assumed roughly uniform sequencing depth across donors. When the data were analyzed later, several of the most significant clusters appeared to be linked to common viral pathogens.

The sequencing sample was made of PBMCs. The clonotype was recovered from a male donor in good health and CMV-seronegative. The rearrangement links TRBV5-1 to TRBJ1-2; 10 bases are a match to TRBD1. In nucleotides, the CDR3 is TGCGCCAGCAGCTTGGGAGGGACAGGGGTCTATGGCTACACCTTC. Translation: CASSLGGTGVYGYTF.